This TCR beta chain was identified during a study of cytomegalovirus exposure and HLA in healthy donors. For this clone: The antigen is unknown.

V shed 4 bases and J shed 5 bases, with 11 bases lying between them. This CDR3 is 14 amino acids long. The germline V gene encodes CDR1 MGHDK and CDR2 SYGVNS. Whole-study findings and limits: Researchers counted over 150 TCR beta chains as cytomegalovirus-associated.

Assay: immunoSEQ multiplex PCR; the TCRdb copy retains only in-frame clones and omits some. The table lists some 210,000 clones, roughly 84% of them singletons. V is TRBV25-1 and J is TRBJ1-4; D not resolved. This TCR was recovered from a woman between 18 and 29 years old in good health and CMV-seropositive. The sequenced sample was PBMCs. CDR3 loop: CASSGRRTNEKLFF. In DNA, the CDR3 is TGTGCCAGCAGTGGACGGAGAACGAATGAAAAACTGTTTTTT.